This note documents a single T cell receptor beta chain sequence. Profiled with immunoSEQ multiplex PCR; TCRdb holds only in-frame clones, not every one. The sample holds roughly 100,000 clones, approximately 88% seen once. The data originate from a study of T cell responses to AZD1222 COVID-19 vaccine. The CDR3 extends over 13 amino acids. Germline V gene sequence: CDR1 MNHEY, CDR2 SMNVEV (reference sequence). With 5 bases removed from V and 4 bases from J, the gap between germline ends came to 11 bases. The specimen comprised peripheral blood, sampled on day 0 of AZD1222 vaccination. This sequence originates from an adult in good health. The J gene is TRBJ1-2, the V gene TRBV27; tentatively, D is TRBD1 (6 bases). The CDR3 bases are TGTGCCAGCAGTAAGGACAGAACCTATGGCTACACCTTC. Translating it yields CASSKDRTYGYTF.